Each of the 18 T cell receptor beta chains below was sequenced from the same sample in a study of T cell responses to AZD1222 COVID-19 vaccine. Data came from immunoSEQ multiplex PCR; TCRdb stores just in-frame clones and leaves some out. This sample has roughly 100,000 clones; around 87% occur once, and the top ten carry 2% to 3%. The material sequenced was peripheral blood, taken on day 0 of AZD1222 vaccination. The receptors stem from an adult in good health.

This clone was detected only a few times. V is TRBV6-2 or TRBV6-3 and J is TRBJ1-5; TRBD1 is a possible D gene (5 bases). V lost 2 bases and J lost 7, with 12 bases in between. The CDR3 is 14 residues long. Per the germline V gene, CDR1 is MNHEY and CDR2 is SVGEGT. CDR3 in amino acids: CASSYGLGDQPQHF. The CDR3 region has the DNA TGTGCCAGCAGTTACGGCTTGGGGGACCAGCCCCAGCATTTT.

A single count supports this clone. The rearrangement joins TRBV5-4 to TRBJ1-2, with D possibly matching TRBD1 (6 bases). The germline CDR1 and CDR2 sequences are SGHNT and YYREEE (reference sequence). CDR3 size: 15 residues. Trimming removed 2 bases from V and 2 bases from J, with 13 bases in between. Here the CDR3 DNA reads TGTGCCAGCAGCTTAGGACAGACCATCAACTATGGCTACACCTTC. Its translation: CASSLGQTINYGYTF.

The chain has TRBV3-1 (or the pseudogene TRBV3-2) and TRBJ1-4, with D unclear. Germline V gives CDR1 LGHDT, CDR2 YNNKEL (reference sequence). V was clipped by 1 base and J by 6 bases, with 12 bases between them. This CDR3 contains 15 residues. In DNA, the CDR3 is TGTGCCAGCAGCCAAGCACGGCTCGGGGATGAAAAACTGTTTTTT. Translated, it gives CASSQARLGDEKLFF.

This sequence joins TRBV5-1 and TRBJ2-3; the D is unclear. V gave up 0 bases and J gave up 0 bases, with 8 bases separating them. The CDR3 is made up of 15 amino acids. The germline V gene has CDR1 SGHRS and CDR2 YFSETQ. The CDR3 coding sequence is TGCGCCAGCAGCTTGGGCCCGACTAGCACAGATACGCAGTATTTT. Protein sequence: CASSLGPTSTDTQYF.

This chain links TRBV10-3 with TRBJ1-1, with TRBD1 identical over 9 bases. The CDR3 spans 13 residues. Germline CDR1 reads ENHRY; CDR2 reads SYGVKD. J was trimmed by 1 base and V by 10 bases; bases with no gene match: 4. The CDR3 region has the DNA TGTGCCACCACGGACAGGGGGAACACTGAAGCTTTCTTT. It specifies CATTDRGNTEAFF.

CDR3 residues: CASGGRVNTEAFF. The CDR3 DNA is TGTGCCAGCGGCGGGAGGGTGAACACTGAAGCTTTCTTT. The chain carries TRBV7-8 and TRBJ1-1; no firm D call. Trimming removed 8 bases at V and 0 bases at J, with 10 bases between. The CDR3 is made up of 13 amino acids. Germline V gene sequence: CDR1 SGHVS, CDR2 FQNEAQ.

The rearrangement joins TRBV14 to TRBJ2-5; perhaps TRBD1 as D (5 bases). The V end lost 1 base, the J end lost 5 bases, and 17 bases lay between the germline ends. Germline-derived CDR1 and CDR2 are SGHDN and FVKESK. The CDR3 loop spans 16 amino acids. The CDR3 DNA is TGTGCCAGCAGCCAAGTTTCGGACAAGAAAGGGGAGACCCAGTACTTC. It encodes CASSQVSDKKGETQYF.

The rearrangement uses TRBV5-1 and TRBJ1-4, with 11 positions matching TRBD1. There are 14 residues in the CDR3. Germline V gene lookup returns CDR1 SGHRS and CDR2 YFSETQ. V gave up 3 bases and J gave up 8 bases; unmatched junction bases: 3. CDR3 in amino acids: CASSWGTGGEKLFF. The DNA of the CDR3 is TGCGCCAGCAGCTGGGGGACAGGGGGAGAAAAACTGTTTTTT.

The CDR3 here is CATSSQDTLTYEQYF. CDR3 coding DNA: TGTGCCACCAGCAGCCAGGACACCTTAACCTACGAGCAGTACTTC. The chain joins TRBV15 to TRBJ2-7, with D perhaps TRBD1 (5 bases). This CDR3 is built from 15 residues. Deletions cut 3 bases from V and 2 bases from J, with 14 bases between. Germline CDR1 and CDR2: LNHNV and YYDKDF (reference sequence).

The CDR3 region is CASSSQGPGNTIYF. CDR3 nucleotide sequence: TGCGCCAGCAGCTCACAGGGCCCTGGAAACACCATATATTTT. V is TRBV5-1 and J is TRBJ1-3; D is possibly TRBD1 (6 bases). V was trimmed by 3 bases and J by 2 bases, leaving 9 bases between them. CDR3 length: 14 residues. CDR1 and CDR2 from the germline V gene are SGHRS and YFSETQ.

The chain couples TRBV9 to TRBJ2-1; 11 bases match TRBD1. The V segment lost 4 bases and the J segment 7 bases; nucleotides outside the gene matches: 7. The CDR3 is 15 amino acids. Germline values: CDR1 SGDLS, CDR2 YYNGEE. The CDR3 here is CASSFLGQGGNEQFF. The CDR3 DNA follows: TGTGCCAGCAGCTTCCTGGGACAGGGGGGGAATGAGCAGTTCTTC. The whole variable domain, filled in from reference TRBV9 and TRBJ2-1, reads DSGVTQTPKHLITATGQRVTLRCSPRSGDLSVYWYQQSLDQGLQFLIQYYNGEERAKGNILERFSAQQFPDLHSELNLSSLELGDSALYFCASSFLGQGGNEQFFGPGTRLTVL.

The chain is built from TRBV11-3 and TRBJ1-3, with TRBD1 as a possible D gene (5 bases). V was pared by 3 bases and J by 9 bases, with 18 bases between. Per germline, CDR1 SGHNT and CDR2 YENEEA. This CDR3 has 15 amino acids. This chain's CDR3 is CASSFQGNLGGTIYF. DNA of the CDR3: TGTGCCAGCAGCTTTCAAGGAAATCTCGGGGGCACCATATATTTT.

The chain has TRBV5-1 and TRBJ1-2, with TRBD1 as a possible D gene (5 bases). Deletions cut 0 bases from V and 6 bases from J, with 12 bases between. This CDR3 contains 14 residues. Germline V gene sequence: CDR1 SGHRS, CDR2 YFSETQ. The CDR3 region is CASSLAEAGNGYTF. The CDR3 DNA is TGCGCCAGCAGCTTGGCCGAGGCAGGGAATGGCTACACCTTC.

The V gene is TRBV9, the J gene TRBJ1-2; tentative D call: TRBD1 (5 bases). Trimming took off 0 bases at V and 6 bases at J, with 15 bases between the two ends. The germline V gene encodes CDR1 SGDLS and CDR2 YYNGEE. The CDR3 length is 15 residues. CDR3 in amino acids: CASSVGDGLEDGYTF. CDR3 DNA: TGTGCCAGCAGCGTAGGGGACGGCCTTGAGGATGGCTACACCTTC.

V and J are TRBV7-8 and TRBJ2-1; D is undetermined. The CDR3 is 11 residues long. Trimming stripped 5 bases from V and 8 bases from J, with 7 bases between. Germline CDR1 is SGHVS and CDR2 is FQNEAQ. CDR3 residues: CASSPAYEQFF. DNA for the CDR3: TGTGCCAGCAGCCCAGCCTATGAGCAGTTCTTC. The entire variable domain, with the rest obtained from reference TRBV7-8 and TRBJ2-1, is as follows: GAGVSQSPRYKVAKRGQDVALRCDPISGHVSLFWYQQALGQGPEFLTYFQNEAQLDKSGLPSDRFFAERPEGSVSTLKIQRTQQEDSAVYLCASSPAYEQFFGPGTRLTVL.

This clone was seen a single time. The CDR3, as DNA: TGTGCCAGCAGTGAATTGGCCTCCACAGATACGCAGTATTTT. As protein: CASSELASTDTQYF. V is TRBV2 and J is TRBJ2-3; no clear D gene. With 2 bases removed from V and 2 bases from J, the gap between germline ends came to 8 bases. Looked up from germline, CDR1 is SNHLY and CDR2 is FYNNEI. The CDR3 consists of 14 residues.

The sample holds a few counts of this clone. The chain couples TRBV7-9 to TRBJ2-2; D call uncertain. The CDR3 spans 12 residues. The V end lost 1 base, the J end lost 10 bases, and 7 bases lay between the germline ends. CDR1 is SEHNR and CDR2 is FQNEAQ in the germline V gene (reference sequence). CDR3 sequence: CASSLDVVELFF. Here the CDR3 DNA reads TGTGCCAGCAGCTTAGATGTCGTGGAGCTGTTTTTT.

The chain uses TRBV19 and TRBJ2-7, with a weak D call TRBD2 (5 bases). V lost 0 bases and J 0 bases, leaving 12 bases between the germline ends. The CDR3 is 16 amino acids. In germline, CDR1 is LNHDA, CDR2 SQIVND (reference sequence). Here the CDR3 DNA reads TGTGCCAGTAGTATAGATGCCAGTACTAGCTCCTACGAGCAGTACTTC. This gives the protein CASSIDASTSSYEQYF.